This T cell receptor beta chain stems from a study of Ad26.COV2.S vaccination and SARS-CoV-2 variants. Study-wide background: Donor got 5x10^10 or 1x10^11 viral particles of Ad26.COV2.S.

The CDR3 spans 18 residues. CDR1 is SGHTA and CDR2 is FQGNSA in the germline V gene. The V end was cut by 3 bases, the J end by 0 bases, with 18 bases between. Notes on this clone: Its target is not known.

Treatment noted: some 20 received Ad26.COV2.S at low or high dose, single or two shots; 5 received placebo; per-sample allocation not given. All samples were drawn on day 63, counting from the first vaccine or placebo injection. This table comes from immunoSEQ multiplex PCR, and its TCRdb copy is limited to in-frame clones, with some not included. The data contain over 350,000 clones, 80% to 90% of them singletons. General observations from the study: It was reported that spike-specific CD8+ and CD4+ T cell responses were substantially broad after vaccination. Estimates derived from TCR breadth and depth analyses may have underestimated total T cell responses.

The TCR originated in a person aged 18-60 years who received the Ad26.COV2.S COVID-19 vaccine or a placebo. The rearrangement joins TRBV7-2 to TRBJ2-1; D is possibly TRBD1 or TRBD2 (5 bases each). Source: peripheral blood, taken in a trial of Ad26.COV2.S vaccine versus placebo. This CDR3 reads CASSLGVDRGSSYNEQFF. The DNA of the CDR3 is TGTGCCAGCAGCTTGGGGGTAGATAGGGGAAGCTCCTACAATGAGCAGTTCTTC.